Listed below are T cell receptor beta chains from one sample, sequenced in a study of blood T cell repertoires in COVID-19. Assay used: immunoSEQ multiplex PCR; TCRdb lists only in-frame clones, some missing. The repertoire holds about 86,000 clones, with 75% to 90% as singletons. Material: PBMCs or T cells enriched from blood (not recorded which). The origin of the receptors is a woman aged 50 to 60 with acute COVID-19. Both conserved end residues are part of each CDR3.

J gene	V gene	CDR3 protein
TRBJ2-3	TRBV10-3	CAISEGGRWTDTQYF
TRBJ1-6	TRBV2	CASRSAGSYNSPLHF
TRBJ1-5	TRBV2	CASSPDRGRGQPQHF
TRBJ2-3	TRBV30	CAWNRGGTQYF
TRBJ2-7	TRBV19	CASSTSLSYEQYF
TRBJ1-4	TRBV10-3	CAISLQGNEKLFF
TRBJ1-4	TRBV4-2	CASSQDVAGSEKLFF
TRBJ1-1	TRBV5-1	CASSLDGAGTEAFF
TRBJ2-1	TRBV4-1	CASRRPGQGHEQFF
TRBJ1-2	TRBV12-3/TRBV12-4	CASSTQGGGYTF
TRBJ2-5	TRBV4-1	CASSLTQGQETQYF
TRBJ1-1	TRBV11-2	CASSLRQGLSEAFF
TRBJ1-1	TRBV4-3	CASSHHSGTGARGTEAFF
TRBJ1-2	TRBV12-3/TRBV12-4	CASSLRTFYGYTF
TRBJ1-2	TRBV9	CASSGTGGGYTF
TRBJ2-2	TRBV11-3	CASSSNDRNTGELFF
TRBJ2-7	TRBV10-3	CATTDRSYEQYF
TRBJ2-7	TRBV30	CAWSVHKGGEQYF
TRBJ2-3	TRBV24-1	CATSDFRTDTQYF
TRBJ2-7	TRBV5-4	CASSPRDEQYF
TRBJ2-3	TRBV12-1	CASRLPGQGANDTQYF
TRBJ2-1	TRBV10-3	CAISEGANEQFF
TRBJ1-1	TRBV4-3	CASSLGQNTEAFF
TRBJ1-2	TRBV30	CAWSVGGQYYGYTF
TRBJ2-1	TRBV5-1	CASSLNSNSYNEQFF
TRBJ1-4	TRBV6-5	CASSQMAAYEKLFF
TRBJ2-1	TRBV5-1	CASSLEDSSSYNEQFF
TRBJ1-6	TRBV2	CASSVVENSPLHF
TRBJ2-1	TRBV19	CASVHSGRAGPDSYNEQFF
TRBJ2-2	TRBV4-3	CASSQAGGLTGELFF
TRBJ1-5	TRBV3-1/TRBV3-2	CASSETGGSNQPQHF
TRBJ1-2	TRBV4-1	CASSQFGLQDGTYGYTF
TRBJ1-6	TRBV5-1	CASSAGQPYNSPLHF
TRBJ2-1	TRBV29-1	CSVEGLHSAGGSNEQFF
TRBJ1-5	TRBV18	CASSVGENQPQHF
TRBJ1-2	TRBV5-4	CASSADPAGYGYTF
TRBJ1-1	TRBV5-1	CASSEGVGTEAFF
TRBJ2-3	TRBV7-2	CASSSAGADTQYF
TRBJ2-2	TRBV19	CASSIVTTGELFF
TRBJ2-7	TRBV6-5	CASSSRDRSYEQYF
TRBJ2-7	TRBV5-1	CASTRTSGDYEQYF
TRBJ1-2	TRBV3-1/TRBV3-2	CASSQGDTYGYTF
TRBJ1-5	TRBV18	CASSPGQGGGQPQHF
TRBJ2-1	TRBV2	CASRPGGIYNEQFF
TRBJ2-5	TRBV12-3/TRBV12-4	CASSFRNRETQYF
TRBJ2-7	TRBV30	CAWSAGTGSYEQYF
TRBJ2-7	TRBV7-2	CASSSNRGIAYEQYF
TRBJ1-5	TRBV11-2	CASSSRVRTPDSNQPQHF
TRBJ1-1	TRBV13	CASSSTGGAGGTEAFF
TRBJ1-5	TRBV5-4	CASSGPGQPQHF
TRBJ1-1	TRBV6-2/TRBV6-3	CASSDRQGGTEAFF
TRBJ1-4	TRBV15	CATSIPGQGGDEKLFF
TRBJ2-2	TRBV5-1	CASSLAPSGSTGELFF
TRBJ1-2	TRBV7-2	CASSTRQDGYTF
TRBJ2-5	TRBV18	CASSRDTPSETQYF
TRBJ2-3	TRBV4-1	CASSQEGQPNFSTDTQYF